This is a list of T cell receptor beta chains from one sample in a study of blood T cell repertoires in COVID-19. Measured with immunoSEQ multiplex PCR; TCRdb has only the in-frame clones, and not every one. The data show 100,000 to 120,000 clones, 65% to 80% seen once. The sample taken for sequencing was peripheral blood. These receptors originate from an older woman with acute or convalescent COVID-19. CDR3s include the opening cysteine and the closing phenylalanine or tryptophan. Fields, in order: V gene, J gene, D gene, clone size, CDR3 protein, CDR3 DNA. The D gene is left open where the match is weak. Size tells how often a clone was seen (once, few, many) or the class of an expanded clone, and some rows leave it out.

>TRBV5-5|TRBJ1-5|TRBD1|.
CASSLAGQGTQPQHF
TGTGCCAGCAGCTTGGCGGGACAGGGGACCCAGCCCCAGCATTTT
>TRBV11-3|TRBJ2-2|TRBD1|.
CASSSTGTANTGELFF
TGTGCCAGCAGCTCCACCGGGACAGCGAACACCGGGGAGCTGTTTTTT
>TRBV5-1|TRBJ2-5|TRBD2|once
CASSYPTDGLAGEQETQYF
TGCGCCAGCAGCTACCCGACAGATGGACTAGCGGGGGAGCAAGAGACCCAGTACTTC
>TRBV12-3/TRBV12-4|TRBJ1-6|.|.
CASSFDFLPLHF
TGTGCCAGCAGTTTTGACTTCCTACCCCTCCACTTT
>TRBV2|TRBJ2-1|TRBD2|few
CASGGVAGVSEQFF
TGTGCCAGCGGGGGAGTAGCGGGGGTGTCTGAGCAGTTCTTC
>TRBV6-5|TRBJ2-7|TRBD2|.
CASMRLAGSIYEQYF
TGTGCCAGCATGCGACTAGCGGGGTCTATCTACGAGCAGTACTTC
>TRBV5-1|TRBJ2-7|.|.
CASSLGNTGLGAYEQYF
TGCGCCAGCAGCTTGGGAAATACAGGGTTAGGCGCCTACGAGCAGTACTTC
>TRBV4-1|TRBJ1-2|.|.
CASSRSDQANYGYTF
TGCGCCAGCAGCCGGTCCGATCAGGCTAACTATGGCTACACCTTC
>TRBV28|TRBJ1-3|TRBD1|.
CASSSGQIRGNTIYF
TGTGCCAGCAGTTCGGGACAGATACGTGGAAACACCATATATTTT
>TRBV2|TRBJ1-3|TRBD1|.
CASSEGRGISGNTIYF
TGTGCCAGCAGTGAAGGCAGGGGGATCTCTGGAAACACCATATATTTT
>TRBV7-2|TRBJ1-6|.|.
CASSFAGINSPLHF
TGTGCCAGCAGCTTCGCGGGAATAAATTCACCCCTCCACTTT
>TRBV19|TRBJ1-1|.|.
CASTAWAAVVNTEAFF
TGTGCCAGTACGGCGTGGGCAGCCGTGGTGAACACTGAAGCTTTCTTT
>TRBV29-1|TRBJ1-6|TRBD1|.
CSVAEGADSPLHF
TGCAGCGTCGCTGAGGGGGCTGATTCACCCCTCCACTTT
>TRBV2|TRBJ1-2|.|.
CASSPPDTHGYTF
TGTGCCAGCAGCCCACCCGACACACATGGCTACACCTTC
>TRBV2|TRBJ2-1|.|.
CASTGLGNEQFF
TGTGCCAGCACAGGGCTAGGCAATGAGCAGTTCTTC
>TRBV7-9|TRBJ1-4|.|many
CASSLALGEKLFF
TGTGCCAGCAGCTTAGCCCTCGGTGAAAAACTGTTTTTT
>TRBV6-2/TRBV6-3|TRBJ2-7|TRBD1|.
CASSPGQGARKEYF
TGTGCCAGCAGCCCGGGACAGGGGGCTCGGAAGGAGTACTTC
>TRBV5-5|TRBJ2-2|TRBD2|.
CASSLARGGSTGELFF
TGTGCCAGCAGCTTGGCCCGGGGAGGGTCTACCGGGGAGCTGTTTTTT
>TRBV4-2|TRBJ2-1|.|.
CASSPGWEQFF
TGTGCCAGCAGCCCGGGATGGGAGCAGTTCTTC
>TRBV6-5|TRBJ1-1|TRBD1|.
CASSYQFTGGTEAFF
TGTGCCAGCAGTTACCAATTTACAGGGGGCACTGAAGCTTTCTTT
>TRBV5-1|TRBJ2-5|.|many
CASSLRGARDPFYF
TGCGCCAGCAGCTTGCGGGGAGCAAGAGACCCATTTTACTTC
>TRBV5-1|TRBJ2-1|TRBD2|.
CASSLRTSPDEQFF
TGCGCCAGCAGCTTGAGGACTAGCCCGGATGAGCAGTTCTTC
>TRBV7-8|TRBJ1-5|.|.
CASSLDLGGNQPQHF
TGTGCCAGCAGCTTAGATCTCGGGGGCAATCAGCCCCAGCATTTT
>TRBV6-2/TRBV6-3|TRBJ2-3|TRBD2|.
CASSTSGTSGPPSTDTQYF
TGTGCCAGCAGCACCAGCGGGACTAGCGGGCCCCCTAGCACAGATACGCAGTATTTT
>TRBV5-5|TRBJ2-5|.|.
CASSLDGRASETQYF
TGTGCCAGCAGCTTGGACGGCAGGGCTTCGGAGACCCAGTACTTC
>TRBV30|TRBJ1-6|.|.
CAWKGWQGENSPLHF
TGTGCCTGGAAAGGGTGGCAGGGCGAAAATTCACCCCTCCACTTT
>TRBV19|TRBJ2-1|TRBD2|.
CASMSLAGGDNEQFF
TGTGCCAGTATGTCCCTAGCGGGGGGGGACAATGAGCAGTTCTTC
>TRBV2|TRBJ1-6|.|.
CASSVGREDYNSPLHF
TGTGCCAGCAGTGTTGGGAGGGAAGATTATAATTCACCCCTCCACTTT
>TRBV5-6|TRBJ1-5|TRBD1|.
CASSSTGGRNQPQHF
TGTGCCAGCAGCTCCACAGGGGGCAGGAATCAGCCCCAGCATTTT
>TRBV12-3/TRBV12-4|TRBJ1-2|.|once
CASSLTVNYGYTF
TGTGCCAGCAGTTTGACAGTAAACTATGGCTACACCTTC
>TRBV7-9|TRBJ1-1|TRBD1|.
CASSFIPGGTEAFF
TGTGCCAGCAGCTTCATACCAGGGGGGACTGAAGCTTTCTTT
>TRBV27|TRBJ2-7|TRBD1|.
CASSFGTGPREQYF
TGTGCCAGCAGTTTCGGGACAGGGCCGCGAGAGCAGTACTTC
>TRBV5-1|TRBJ2-7|TRBD1|.
CASSLTGQGAEEQYF
TGCGCCAGCAGCCTTACGGGACAGGGGGCTGAGGAGCAGTACTTC
>TRBV7-9|TRBJ1-2|.|.
CASSRGGAVLGYTF
TGTGCCAGCAGCCGCGGTGGGGCCGTTTTAGGCTACACCTTC
>TRBV7-2|TRBJ2-2|.|.
CASSLGPKRYSNTGELFF
TGTGCCAGCAGCTTAGGTCCTAAGCGATACTCAAACACCGGGGAGCTGTTTTTT
>TRBV27|TRBJ2-2|.|.
CASSLLSGTLTGELFF
TGTGCCAGCAGTTTATTGAGTGGGACACTTACCGGGGAGCTGTTTTTT
>TRBV4-3|TRBJ1-1|TRBD1|.
CASSWTGGAEAFF
TGCGCCAGCAGCTGGACAGGGGGAGCTGAAGCTTTCTTT
>TRBV6-5|TRBJ2-7|.|once
CASPKRVLEQYF
TGTGCCAGCCCAAAACGGGTCCTCGAGCAGTACTTC
>TRBV28|TRBJ2-6|.|.
CASSLAGRGRAALGANVLTF
TGTGCCAGCAGTTTAGCTGGTAGAGGCAGGGCGGCGCTCGGGGCCAACGTCCTGACTTTC
>TRBV25-1|TRBJ2-5|TRBD1|.
CASSDDRVQETQYF
TGTGCCAGCAGTGACGACAGGGTTCAAGAGACCCAGTACTTC